This record covers a single TCR beta chain. The antigen is not known. Only in-frame clones appear in the TCRdb table, and some are missing; sequencing was by immunoSEQ multiplex PCR. The top ten clones hold 0.14% of a sample with 2 million to 3 million clones, about 92% of them seen once. The sample is drawn from a study of shared clonotypes between healthy human individuals. Findings of the study overall: Apart from blood, nothing was sampled; tissue repertoires likely differ. Sorted-subset sequencing, rarefaction showed, was incomplete despite large depth.

CDR1 and CDR2 from the germline V gene are SQVTM and ANQGSEA. V lost 3 bases and J 8 bases, leaving 10 bases between the germline ends. The CDR3 extends over 11 amino acids. The sample was naive CD4+ T cells sorted from blood. The subset denotes: CD45RA+ positively selected. This chain links TRBV29-1 with TRBJ1-2; D gene uncertain. This sequence originates from a man younger than 30 in good health. The DNA of the CDR3 is TGCAGCGTTGACGTTTTGGGGGGCTACACCTTC. Protein sequence: CSVDVLGGYTF.